Listed here are 23 T cell receptor beta chains from one sample, sequenced in a study of identical twins. TCRdb re-called the 5' RACE reads through MiXCR, storing one row per CDR3 protein. The sample yields roughly 490,000 distinct CDR3 sequences, around 15% seen once. These sequences were also reported in another study, on yellow fever vaccine responses in identical twins.

The specimen was CD4+ T cells sorted from blood. The receptor set was obtained from a woman aged 18-29 years in good health.

The V and J genes are TRBV6-1 and TRBJ2-5, with 8 bases aligning to TRBD2. The CDR3 is 13 amino acids. CDR1 and CDR2 (germline): MNHNS, SASEGT. Trimming cost V 6 bases and J 3 bases; bases outside gene matches: 3. DNA for the CDR3: TGTGCCAGCAGGCCGGGACTAGAAGAGACCCAGTACTTC. Translated, it gives CASRPGLEETQYF.

The chain is built from TRBV20-1 and TRBJ1-4; 8 bases align to TRBD1. Trimming removed 3 bases from V and 1 base from J; junction bases left unmatched: 10. Germline-derived CDR1 and CDR2 are DFQATT and SNEGSKA (reference sequence). This CDR3 spans 17 amino acids. This CDR3 is CSASVQGVVVTNEKLFF. Written as DNA, the CDR3 is TGCAGTGCTAGCGTACAGGGGGTGGTGGTAACTAATGAAAAACTGTTTTTT.

V is TRBV27 and J is TRBJ2-7, with 13 bases matching TRBD2. Losses at the gene ends were 6 bases for V and 5 bases for J; bases not matched to a gene: 19. The CDR3 runs 19 residues. Germline V CDR1 and CDR2: MNHEY, SMNVEV (reference sequence). The CDR3 is CASRTRSSGTSGIGNEQYF. DNA of the CDR3: TGTGCCAGCAGGACTAGGTCCTCCGGGACTAGCGGGATTGGTAACGAGCAGTACTTC.

This CDR3 reads CSARVLTGANVLTF. CDR3 nucleotide sequence: TGCAGTGCTAGAGTTCTAACTGGGGCCAACGTCCTGACTTTC. The chain recombines TRBV20-1 with TRBJ2-6; D gene ambiguous. Germline CDR1 is DFQATT and CDR2 is SNEGSKA (reference sequence). CDR3 size: 14 residues. Trimming took off 1 base at V and 2 bases at J, with 6 bases between the two ends.

This chain links TRBV7-2 with TRBJ2-7; tentatively, D is TRBD2 (5 bases). Germline loops: CDR1 SGHTA, CDR2 FQGNSA. V gave up 4 bases and J gave up 0 bases, with 7 bases separating them. The CDR3 runs to 13 residues. This CDR3 reads CASSSLVSYEQYF. As DNA, the CDR3 is TGTGCCAGCAGCTCACTAGTCTCCTACGAGCAGTACTTC.

This clonotype was detected only a few times. CDR3: CATSRDAERPNTGELFF. The CDR3 nucleotides read TGTGCCACCAGCAGAGACGCAGAAAGGCCGAACACCGGGGAGCTGTTTTTT. V is TRBV15 and J is TRBJ2-2, with unresolved D. The CDR3 is 17 residues long. Germline-derived CDR1 and CDR2 are LNHNV and YYDKDF (reference sequence). V was trimmed by 0 bases and J by 0 bases, leaving 11 bases between them.

The chain carries TRBV20-1 and TRBJ2-7, with unresolved D. This CDR3 is 14 amino acids long. Germline V CDR1 and CDR2: DFQATT, SNEGSKA (reference sequence). V lost 0 bases and J 5 bases, leaving 14 bases between the germline ends. The CDR3 region is CSARDLRIWDEQYF. In nucleotides, the CDR3 is TGCAGTGCTAGAGATTTACGGATTTGGGACGAGCAGTACTTC.

The CDR3 loop reads CAIREGNTGGYEQYF. DNA of the CDR3: TGTGCCATCAGAGAGGGGAACACCGGCGGGTACGAGCAGTACTTC. The rearrangement joins TRBV10-3 to TRBJ2-7; D tentatively fits TRBD1 or TRBD2 (5 bases each). CDR3 length: 15 residues. Germline V lookup: CDR1 ENHRY, CDR2 SYGVKD. V was clipped by 6 bases and J by 4 bases, with 19 bases between them.

This clonotype was counted only a few times. The genes are TRBV4-2 and TRBJ1-2; 12 positions agree with TRBD1. CDR1 LGHNA and CDR2 YNFKEQ come from the germline V gene. There are 18 residues in the CDR3. After removal of 0 bases from V and 4 bases from J, the junction contained 9 bases not matched to a gene. The CDR3: CASSQDRGQGALFYGYTF. CDR3 DNA sequence: TGTGCCAGCAGCCAAGATCGGGGACAGGGGGCTCTCTTCTATGGCTACACCTTC.

This clonotype has a handful of counts. The chain uses TRBV5-1 and TRBJ2-3; 7 bases line up with TRBD1. The CDR3 has 15 residues. CDR1 and CDR2 from the germline V gene are SGHRS and YFSETQ. The junction had 7 bases not matched to a gene; V was cut back by 2 bases and J by 4 bases. CDR3 amino acids: CASSFSGTDPDTQYF. The CDR3, as DNA: TGCGCCAGCAGCTTCTCCGGGACAGACCCAGATACGCAGTATTTT.

This clonotype has just a few counts. This chain uses TRBV28 with TRBJ2-1; D not resolved. Germline V gene sequence: CDR1 MDHEN, CDR2 SYDVKM. V dropped 4 bases and J dropped 10 bases, with 11 bases sitting between them. This CDR3 contains 12 residues. CDR3 nucleotides: TGTGCCAGCAGTTCTAATTTCCTGGAGCAGTTCTTC. Its translation: CASSSNFLEQFF. Variable domain in full (rest from reference TRBV28 and TRBJ2-1): DVKVTQSSRYLVKRTGEKVFLECVQDMDHENMFWYRQDPGLGLRLIYFSYDVKMKEKGDIPEGYSVSREKKERFSLILESASTNQTSMYLCASSSNFLEQFFGPGTRLTVL.

This clonotype was counted many times. The V gene is TRBV5-6, the J gene TRBJ2-2; D ambiguous. The CDR3 runs 11 residues. The germline V and J ends were trimmed by 3 bases and 5 bases, with 2 bases remaining between them. CDR1 SGHDT and CDR2 YYEEEE come from the germline V gene. The CDR3 region is CASSWTGELFF. The CDR3, as DNA: TGTGCCAGCAGCTGGACCGGGGAGCTGTTTTTT.

This clonotype has more than one count but fewer than ten. The chain combines TRBV11-2 with TRBJ2-1; no clear D. Trimming took 0 bases from V and 7 from J, leaving 10 bases between them. The CDR3 extends over 14 amino acids. Germline V lookup: CDR1 SGHAT, CDR2 FQNNGV. This CDR3 reads CASSLDLVPNEQFF. The CDR3 DNA follows: TGTGCCAGCAGCTTAGATCTGGTCCCGAATGAGCAGTTCTTC.

The chain couples TRBV21-1 to TRBJ2-7. TRBV21-1 is a pseudogene locus. The CDR3 is made up of 15 amino acids. The DNA of the CDR3 is TGTGCCAGCAGCATTGGGTGGGAGACCTCCTACGAGCAGTACTTC. Translated: CASSIGWETSYEQYF.

Many counts were recorded for this clonotype. The rearrangement links TRBV28 to TRBJ2-5; D gene uncertain. CDR3 length: 11 residues. Trimming removed 4 bases at V and 4 bases at J, with 4 bases between. Germline assignment: CDR1 MDHEN and CDR2 SYDVKM. CDR3 loop: CASSSPETQYF. The CDR3 DNA reads TGTGCCAGCAGTTCTCCAGAGACCCAGTACTTC.

This clonotype was found a few times. CDR3 protein: CASSFDRPANTGELFF. In DNA form, the CDR3 reads TGTGCCAGCAGTTTCGACAGACCCGCGAACACCGGGGAGCTGTTTTTT. The rearrangement uses TRBV2 and TRBJ2-2, with TRBD1 as a possible D gene (5 bases). Germline lookup yields CDR1 SNHLY and CDR2 FYNNEI. Trimming took 5 bases from V and 0 from J, leaving 13 bases between them. CDR3 length: 16 residues.

The chain has TRBV30 and TRBJ2-1; 8 positions agree with TRBD2. The CDR3 sequence is 15 residues long. After removal of 2 bases from V and 7 bases from J, the junction contained 10 bases not matched to a gene. Germline V gene lookup returns CDR1 GTSNPN and CDR2 SVGIG (reference sequence). CDR3 coding DNA: TGTGCCTGGAGTTTGCGGGGGGCTCAGAGGAATGAGCAGTTCTTC. This sequence encodes CAWSLRGAQRNEQFF.

The genes are TRBV9 and TRBJ2-3, with D possibly being TRBD1 (6 bases). This CDR3 contains 14 residues. Germline CDR1 and CDR2: SGDLS and YYNGEE. The germline V and J ends were trimmed by 0 bases and 6 bases, with 11 bases remaining between them. CDR3 loop: CASSVVGARDTQYF. The CDR3 nucleotides are TGTGCCAGCAGCGTAGTGGGGGCAAGGGATACGCAGTATTTT.

This clonotype appeared a few times. This chain connects TRBV7-2 to TRBJ2-3; D could derive from TRBD1 or TRBD2 (5 bases each). This CDR3 contains 15 residues. V was cut by 8 bases and J by 3 bases, with 18 bases left in between. Germline CDR1 reads SGHTA; CDR2 reads FQGNSA. CDR3 protein: CASGTMGVGTDTQYF. The CDR3 DNA is TGTGCCAGCGGAACCATGGGGGTTGGAACAGATACGCAGTATTTT.

This clonotype showed up just a few times. This chain links TRBV20-1 with TRBJ1-2; D is perhaps TRBD1 (6 bases). CDR1 DFQATT and CDR2 SNEGSKA come from the germline V gene (reference sequence). V shed 2 bases and J shed 2 bases, with 15 bases lying between them. The CDR3 runs to 15 residues. The CDR3 DNA sequence: TGCAGTGCTAGACCCGGGACACCTGACAACTATGGCTACACCTTC. It yields the protein CSARPGTPDNYGYTF.

This clonotype has a count of ten or more. The J gene is TRBJ2-1, the V gene TRBV12-3 or TRBV12-4, with a possible D match to TRBD1 (6 bases). Trimming removed 7 bases at V and 0 bases at J, with 16 bases between. The CDR3 consists of 16 residues. The CDR3 loop is CASIYDRLSSYNEQFF. The CDR3 nucleotides are TGTGCCAGCATCTATGACAGGCTGAGCTCCTACAATGAGCAGTTCTTC.

This clonotype was seen a few times. V usage is TRBV2 and J usage is TRBJ1-2; D may be TRBD1 (6 bases). The CDR3 runs to 15 residues. Trimming left V 7 bases short and J 4 bases short, with 19 bases between. Germline-derived CDR1 and CDR2 are SNHLY and FYNNEI. The CDR3 nucleotides read TGTGCCAGCATACAGTCGGCAGGGGCTGGCTATGGCTACACCTTC. It codes for CASIQSAGAGYGYTF.

This clonotype was detected only a few times. The chain uses TRBV7-2 and TRBJ2-5; 7 nucleotides match TRBD1. The V gene's germline CDR1 is SGHTA and CDR2 FQGNSA. The CDR3 is made up of 16 amino acids. V lost 3 bases to trimming and J lost 4 bases; unmatched junction nucleotides: 11. Here the CDR3 DNA reads TGTGCCAGCAGCTTGCACGGGACAGTCGGAGGAGAGACCCAGTACTTC. As protein: CASSLHGTVGGETQYF.